The rows below give T cell receptor beta chains drawn from one sample of a study of T-cell memory formation after mild COVID-19. TCRdb re-called the 5' RACE reads with MiXCR, one entry per CDR3 protein. The sample includes roughly 170,000 distinct CDR3 sequences, around 20% of them seen just once. Source material: PBMCs or a T cell subset sorted from them (not recorded which). These receptors were collected from a man aged 18 to 35 who had mild COVID-19 (a few samples of this study predate the infection). Cell type and time point are not known. Each CDR3 is given with its conserved first and last residue. A D gene is named only where the DNA matches it firmly. Clone size is shown for a subset of rows, as once, few, many or a class of expanded clone.

>TRBJ1-2|-|11|few|TRBV6-5
CASRGTNGYTF
TGTGCCAGCAGAGGGACAAATGGCTACACCTTC
>TRBJ1-5|-|12|-|TRBV20-1
CSASAGNQPQHF
TGCAGTGCTAGTGCAGGCAATCAGCCCCAGCATTTT
>TRBJ2-1|-|12|few|TRBV7-2
CASSTPGRKQFF
TGTGCCAGCAGCACACCGGGAAGGAAGCAGTTCTTC
>TRBJ1-6|-|14|few|TRBV6-5
CASSYVGQRAPLHF
TGTGCCAGCAGTTACGTCGGGCAGAGGGCACCCCTCCACTTT
>TRBJ2-1|-|14|few|TRBV20-1
CSARWVADYNEQFF
TGCAGTGCTAGATGGGTAGCGGACTACAATGAGCAGTTCTTC
>TRBJ2-5|TRBD2|16|-|TRBV6-5
CASSYTGLAGPQTQYF
TGTGCCAGCAGTTACACGGGACTAGCGGGACCACAGACCCAGTACTTC
>TRBJ1-6|TRBD1|14|-|TRBV20-1
CSASTDRGFSPLHF
TGCAGTGCTAGTACGGACAGGGGGTTTTCACCCCTCCACTTT
>TRBJ2-3|TRBD1|12|-|TRBV7-9
CASSKDRVAQYF
TGTGCCAGCAGCAAGGACAGGGTAGCGCAGTATTTT
>TRBJ2-7|TRBD2|16|-|TRBV7-6
CASSLDASGLFYEQYF
TGTGCCAGCAGCTTAGATGCTAGCGGACTGTTCTACGAGCAGTACTTC
>TRBJ1-6|-|15|-|TRBV4-2
CASSQGGQEGSPLHF
TGTGCCAGCAGCCAAGGGGGGCAGGAGGGTTCACCCCTCCACTTT
>TRBJ2-1|TRBD1|13|many|TRBV5-1
CASGQGSYNEQFF
TGCGCCAGCGGACAGGGATCCTACAATGAGCAGTTCTTC
>TRBJ2-5|-|14|few|TRBV5-4
CASSLGVREETQYF
TGTGCCAGCAGCTTGGGGGTCAGGGAAGAGACCCAGTACTTC
>TRBJ2-1|-|15|-|TRBV23-1
CASSPVGSRYNEQFF
TGCGCCAGCAGCCCGGTCGGCAGTCGATACAATGAGCAGTTCTTC
>TRBJ2-1|TRBD1|13|-|TRBV6-6
CAIRDRVFGEQFF
TGTGCCATCCGGGACAGGGTTTTTGGTGAGCAGTTCTTC
>TRBJ2-1|TRBD2|15|many|TRBV5-1
CASSLAGGLYNEQFF
TGCGCCAGCAGCCTAGCGGGGGGCCTCTACAATGAGCAGTTCTTC
>TRBJ1-5|-|15|-|TRBV27
CASSRGGRGNQPQHF
TGTGCCAGCAGCCGAGGGGGAAGAGGCAATCAGCCCCAGCATTTT
>TRBJ2-5|-|15|few|TRBV4-3
CASSQDLRGEETQYF
TGCGCCAGCAGCCAAGATCTGCGGGGAGAGGAGACCCAGTACTTC
>TRBJ1-2|TRBD1|15|few|TRBV27
CASSPGTGINYGYTF
TGTGCCAGCAGCCCCGGGACAGGGATTAACTATGGCTACACCTTC
>TRBJ2-5|-|14|few|TRBV7-9
CASSLTTVKETQYF
TGTGCCAGCAGCTTAACGACCGTAAAAGAGACCCAGTACTTC
>TRBJ2-2|-|15|few|TRBV12-3/TRBV12-4
CASRSHGGSTGELFF
TGTGCCAGCAGATCCCACGGGGGCTCCACCGGGGAGCTGTTTTTT
>TRBJ2-2|-|15|-|TRBV5-1
CASNEYGRSTGELFF
TGCGCCAGCAATGAGTACGGCAGATCCACCGGGGAGCTGTTTTTT
>TRBJ2-6|-|15|few|TRBV9
CASSVGGSGANVLTF
TGTGCCAGCAGCGTCGGGGGCTCTGGGGCCAACGTCCTGACTTTC
>TRBJ2-5|TRBD1|11|-|TRBV14
CASSPGGTQYF
TGTGCCAGCAGCCCAGGGGGGACCCAGTACTTC